This TCR beta chain is drawn from a study of T-cell reconstitution after alpha-beta-depleted transplantation in children. Study outcomes and limitations: It was surviving recipient T cells and thymic progenitors that gave some patients high TCRbeta diversity at day 60. Two months or so post-transplant, alpha-beta T cells reportedly derived from several hundred expanded graft clones. T-cell counts and diversity at one year following transplant were attributed mainly to newly produced T cells.

This clonotype was seen many times. Its target is not known. The CDR3 runs 16 residues. The V gene's germline CDR1 is SGHRS and CDR2 YFSETQ. V lost 0 bases and J lost 0; bases outside the gene matches: 3. Unique molecular identifiers were built into the TCRbeta library. TCRdb reprocessed the PCR reads via MiXCR and lists one record per CDR3 protein. Of about 7,200 distinct CDR3 sequences in the sample, 5.3% were seen once. This sample comprised PBMCs, mostly from graft donor cells, obtained 180 days after TCRalphabeta/CD19-depleted stem cell transplant. V gene TRBV5-1 combines with J gene TRBJ2-1; 7 bases fit TRBD2. The sequence came from a child younger than two who had a stem cell transplant for acute myeloid leukemia, so the T cells may come from the graft donor. The DNA of the CDR3 is TGCGCCAGCAGCTTGGAAGCGGGAAGCTCCTACAATGAGCAGTTCTTC. It specifies CASSLEAGSSYNEQFF.